The subject of this entry is one TCR beta chain. The data are from a study of blood T cell repertoires in COVID-19. About the research overall: PBMCs, B-cell-depleted T cells, or T cells provided the cDNA or gDNA that made up the material.

The data were produced by immunoSEQ multiplex PCR, yet TCRdb's version contains in-frame clones alone and is incomplete. The sample has fewer than 15,000 clones, roughly 90% seen once; the top ten hold 14%. V gave up 1 base and J gave up 5 bases, with 8 bases separating them. The CDR3 length is 13 residues. Germline CDR1 and CDR2: SEHNR and FQNEAQ (reference sequence). The sample consisted of peripheral blood. This rearrangement joins TRBV7-9 to TRBJ1-2; D is perhaps TRBD1 (5 bases). The clonotype comes from a human donor in a cohort sampled during active COVID-19. The CDR3 DNA sequence: TGTGCCAGCAGCTTAGGGGCAGGGTATGGCTACACCTTC. Its translation: CASSLGAGYGYTF.